The rows below give T cell receptor beta chains drawn from one sample of a study of blood T cell repertoires in COVID-19. TCRdb keeps only in-frame clones here, not all; method: immunoSEQ multiplex PCR. The sample includes around 250,000 clones, more than 75% of them seen just once. The material sequenced was peripheral blood. These receptors came from a woman aged 60-70 years who had recovered from COVID-19. Both conserved end residues are trimmed from each CDR3. Clone size is given for some rows only: seen once, a few or many times, or a class if the clone is expanded.

ASRRQDKSTDTQY	TRBV6-5	-
ASSQDWDMVNTEAF	TRBV3-1/TRBV3-2	-
ASSLSTGIGEKLF	TRBV5-1	few
ASSRLARFTDTQY	TRBV11-1	-
ASSYGAGNQPQH	TRBV6-1	-
ASSPGLAGGRTDTQY	TRBV4-1	-
AISETGGYT	TRBV10-3	-
ASSLGQGGEKLF	TRBV5-1	many
ASSPGTGGYGYT	TRBV5-1	-
ASSQMDRGGTEAF	TRBV4-3	-
ASSRYQGFLTDTQY	TRBV5-6	-
ASFASWGVKTGELF	TRBV19	-
ASSPGQGRGYT	TRBV12-3/TRBV12-4	-
ASSLTSGGGHNEQF	TRBV5-1	-
ASSTRTGGITEAF	TRBV7-9	-
ASSQEAGGYGYT	TRBV14	-
ASSLVEAGGYNEQF	TRBV5-4	-
ASLQGYGNTIY	TRBV28	-
ASSLDAGGTDTQY	TRBV5-1	-
ASSLGSNTEAF	TRBV11-2	-
ASSQGRRSYEQY	TRBV14	-
ASSIDQDSTDTQY	TRBV19	once
ASSLRVSGGAGEQF	TRBV7-2	-
ASRLTGANQPQH	TRBV2	few
ASSLTGNSNQPQH	TRBV7-2	-
ASSPQPQGSHSPETQY	TRBV21-1	once
ASSTHRQGEKLF	TRBV28	-
ASGVDRGSQPQH	TRBV18	-
ASSQGFRAGDQPQH	TRBV3-1/TRBV3-2	-
ASSFPTSGGPEQF	TRBV7-2	once
ASSLASGDGEQY	TRBV5-1	few
ASSHSGRGSEAF	TRBV3-1/TRBV3-2	-
ASSLFEGVNSPLH	TRBV5-1	-
ASSRSGGPH	TRBV11-2	few
ASSLAGTSTDTQY	TRBV6-5	-
ASSQSLAGGFNEQF	TRBV3-1/TRBV3-2	-
AIGDRGSYGYT	TRBV19	-
ATWFAEYGYT	TRBV6-5	-
ASRSAGGHYGYT	TRBV6-5	-